This T cell receptor beta chain was recorded in a study of blood T cells in healthy people across ages. This clonotype was seen a few times. Every sample yielded at least 6.5 million isolated PBMCs. A second PCR, run for about 6 to 12 cycles, used a sample-barcoded 5' primer plus a J-beta primer mix. Every sample returned 3 million or more CDR3-containing paired-end reads. In TCRdb, the 5' RACE reads were re-called with MiXCR into one record per CDR3 protein. The sample gives 850,000 to 1,100,000 distinct CDR3 sequences, roughly two fifths of which show up once; 13% is in the top ten. V was pared by 4 bases and J by 5 bases, with 9 bases between. The CDR3 totals 13 residues. Germline loops: CDR1 MNHEY, CDR2 SVGAGI.

This receptor was taken from a man between 18 and 29 years old in good health. Input material: blood. The chain links TRBV6-5 to TRBJ1-5, with TRBD1 as a possible D gene (6 bases). The CDR3 DNA sequence: TGTGCCAGCAGTTTTGGGGGCCATCAGCCCCAGCATTTT. It yields the protein CASSFGGHQPQHF.